This T cell receptor beta chain was sequenced in a study of blood T cells in healthy people across ages. Study-wide findings and caveats: The unknown donor CMV status may have confounded expanded clonotype changes. When set beside aged donors, long-lived donors presented more naive CD4+ cells and higher diversity.

V was shortened by 4 bases and J by 8 bases, with 21 bases between the two germline ends. CDR3 length equals 16 residues. Germline loops: CDR1 MNHEY, CDR2 SVGAGI. A second PCR, run for roughly 6 to 11 cycles, used a sample-barcoded 5' primer plus a J-beta primer mix. TCRdb reprocessed the 5' RACE reads with MiXCR, giving one entry per CDR3 protein. The table lists some 860,000 distinct CDR3 sequences, around 50% of them singletons. Approximately 10 milliliters was the volume of peripheral blood drawn from each donor. As to this clonotype: Its antigen is not known.

The sequence derives from a man between 35 and 55 years old in good health. The chain recombines TRBV6-5 with TRBJ2-1, with D perhaps matching TRBD1 or TRBD2 (6 bases each). Sample: blood. CDR3 protein: CASSSLRGGGRDEQFF. For the CDR3, the DNA is TGTGCCAGCAGTTCCCTCCGCGGAGGGGGAAGGGATGAGCAGTTCTTC.